Shown below are 28 T cell receptor beta chains from a single sample sequenced in a study of cytotoxic CD8 clonotypes in ibrutinib-treated CLL. Data came from immunoSEQ multiplex PCR; TCRdb stores just in-frame clones and leaves some out. The table has almost 85,000 clones, around 84% seen once. Sequencing used PBMCs, obtained before ibrutinib treatment. Receptor source: a human donor with chronic lymphocytic leukemia.

CDR3 amino acids: CASSPTGDSNQPQHF. As DNA, the CDR3 is TGTGCCAGCTCGCCGACAGGGGATAGCAATCAGCCCCAGCATTTT. The chain is built from TRBV18 and TRBJ1-5; 8 nucleotides align to TRBD1. V gave up 6 bases and J gave up 0 bases; unmatched junction bases: 4. CDR1 KGHSH and CDR2 LQKENI come from the germline V gene. This CDR3 region has 15 residues.

The V gene is TRBV18, the J gene TRBJ1-5; D remains unclear. Trimming cost V 3 bases and J 4 bases, with 7 bases left between them. This CDR3 contains 13 residues. CDR1 KGHSH and CDR2 LQKENI come from the germline V gene. CDR3 nucleotide sequence: TGTGCCAGCTCACCCGTGAGTAATCAGCCCCAGCATTTT. Amino acid sequence: CASSPVSNQPQHF.

This clone has only one observation. The chain employs TRBV29-1 and TRBJ2-1; D remains unclear. The CDR3 spans 13 residues. Trimming removed 3 bases at V and 0 bases at J, with 6 bases between. The germline V gene has CDR1 SQVTM and CDR2 ANQGSEA. The CDR3 bases are TGCAGCGTTGAGGAGAGCTCCTACAATGAGCAGTTCTTC. It specifies CSVEESSYNEQFF.

This chain joins TRBV12-5 and TRBJ1-1; weak D call: TRBD1 (6 bases). The germline V and J ends were trimmed by 6 bases and 4 bases, with 18 bases remaining between them. CDR1 LGHNT and CDR2 FRNRAP come from the germline V gene. The CDR3 extends over 15 amino acids. CDR3 sequence (DNA): TGTGCTAGTGGGAATTTCCTCGGGGGGCGCACTGAAGCTTTCTTT. As protein: CASGNFLGGRTEAFF.

The chain employs TRBV27 and TRBJ1-2; D not certain. Trimming removed 5 bases at V and 13 bases at J, with 20 bases between. The CDR3 sequence is 13 residues long. From germline, CDR1 is MNHEY and CDR2 SMNVEV (reference sequence). DNA for the CDR3: TGTGCCAGCAGTCTATGGACGCAGAGTTACCTCACCTTC. Its translation: CASSLWTQSYLTF.

CDR3 DNA sequence: TGTGCCAGCAGTTCAAGCCAGGGAATTATCACCGGGGAGCTGTTTTTT. Encoded protein: CASSSSQGIITGELFF. The rearrangement joins TRBV7-3 to TRBJ2-2, with TRBD1 as a possible D gene (5 bases). CDR1 SGHTA and CDR2 FQGTGA come from the germline V gene. The length of the CDR3 is 16 residues. Trimming left V 6 bases short and J 4 bases short, with 18 bases between.

The V gene is TRBV11-3, the J gene TRBJ2-7; unclear D gene. The CDR3 runs 16 residues. V dropped 1 base and J dropped 1 base, with 14 bases sitting between them. The germline gives CDR1 SGHNT, CDR2 YENEEA. The CDR3 protein is CASSLAFPEISYEQYF. CDR3 bases: TGTGCCAGCAGCTTAGCTTTTCCCGAAATTTCCTACGAGCAGTACTTC.

This chain connects TRBV19 to TRBJ2-2; D may be TRBD1 (5 bases). The ends were cut back, 9 bases at V and 7 bases at J, with 15 bases in the middle. The CDR3 covers 13 residues. Germline CDR1 and CDR2: LNHDA and SQIVND (reference sequence). The CDR3 here is CASTLLGVGELFF. Written as DNA, the CDR3 is TGTGCCAGCACTTTGTTAGGGGTCGGGGAGCTGTTTTTT.

This clone has only one observation. The chain employs TRBV27 and TRBJ2-7; 7 nucleotides match TRBD2. Germline loops: CDR1 MNHEY, CDR2 SMNVEV (reference sequence). The CDR3 spans 16 residues. J lost 3 bases, V lost 3 bases, and 11 bases had no gene match. The CDR3 reads CASSFTLAGVDYEQYF. The DNA of the CDR3 is TGTGCCAGCAGTTTTACTTTAGCGGGTGTTGACTACGAGCAGTACTTC.

A remark on this clone: A much larger clone sits a single nucleotide away, making a read error possible. The J gene is TRBJ1-1, the V gene TRBV10-3; D is unresolved. The CDR3 sequence is 15 residues long. Germline loops: CDR1 ENHRY, CDR2 SYGVKD. In nucleotides, the CDR3 is TGTGCCATCAATGAGTCTGGGAGCATGAACACTGAAGCTTTCTTT. The encoded protein is CAINESGSMNTEAFF.

The V and J genes are TRBV5-1 and TRBJ2-1, with TRBD2 identical over 11 bases. The germline V gene has CDR1 SGHRS and CDR2 YFSETQ. Trimming at V came to 4 bases and at J to 5 bases, leaving 11 bases not matched to a gene. The CDR3 totals 17 residues. The CDR3 DNA reads TGCGCCAGCAGCACGAAACCTCCGGGACTAGCGGACAATGAGCAGTTCTTC. Its protein is CASSTKPPGLADNEQFF.

The CDR3 coding sequence is TGTGCCAGCAACCCGGGTCATAACTCTGAAGCTTTCTTT. Encoded protein: CASNPGHNSEAFF. The V call is TRBV11-2, the J call TRBJ1-1; D not certain. The V end lost 7 bases, the J end lost 6 bases, and 15 bases lay between the germline ends. This CDR3 contains 13 residues. CDR1 is SGHAT and CDR2 is FQNNGV in the germline V gene.

The chain has TRBV19 and TRBJ2-7, with D tentatively TRBD2 (6 bases). This CDR3 is built from 14 residues. The V end lost 4 bases, the J end lost 6 bases, and 16 bases lay between the germline ends. Germline CDR1 and CDR2: LNHDA and SQIVND (reference sequence). In DNA, the CDR3 is TGTGCCAGTAGTAGTAGCGGAAGGGTCGGCGAGCAGTACTTC. It specifies CASSSSGRVGEQYF. The full variable domain, with the rest looked up from reference TRBV19 and TRBJ2-7, is DGGITQSPKYLFRKEGQNVTLSCEQNLNHDAMYWYRQDPGQGLRLIYYSQIVNDFQKGDIAEGYSVSREKKESFPLTVTSAQKNPTAFYLCASSSSGRVGEQYFGPGTRLTVT.

The V call is TRBV18, the J call TRBJ1-2; D call uncertain. Trimming pared 4 bases from V and 4 bases from J, leaving 13 bases between. Germline-derived CDR1 and CDR2 are KGHSH and LQKENI. The CDR3 totals 14 residues. The CDR3 DNA follows: TGTGCCAGCTCACTTTGGACGGACCTCTATGGCTACACCTTC. Translated, it gives CASSLWTDLYGYTF.

This chain joins TRBV2 and TRBJ1-4, with TRBD1 as a possible D gene (5 bases). Germline V CDR1 and CDR2: SNHLY, FYNNEI. Trimming removed 10 bases from V and 0 bases from J, with 12 bases in between. This CDR3 spans 14 amino acids. CDR3 sequence: CATNWGATNEKLFF. CDR3 DNA: TGTGCCACCAACTGGGGGGCAACTAATGAAAAACTGTTTTTT. The entire variable domain, with the rest obtained from reference TRBV2 and TRBJ1-4, is as follows: EPEVTQTPSHQVTQMGQEVILRCVPISNHLYFYWYRQILGQKVEFLVSFYNNEISEKSEIFDDQFSVERPDGSNFTLKIRSTKLEDSAMYFCATNWGATNEKLFFGSGTQLSVL.

The rearrangement links TRBV9 to TRBJ1-1; no clear D gene. The germline CDR1 and CDR2 sequences are SGDLS and YYNGEE. Trimming took 0 bases from V and 0 from J, leaving 12 bases between them. The CDR3 sequence is 16 residues long. For the CDR3, the DNA is TGTGCCAGCAGCGTAGAGGGATGGTCTATGAACACTGAAGCTTTCTTT. Protein sequence: CASSVEGWSMNTEAFF.

V gene TRBV19 combines with J gene TRBJ1-5; 11 bases are a match to TRBD1. Germline-derived CDR1 and CDR2 are LNHDA and SQIVND (reference sequence). Losses at the gene ends were 5 bases for V and 5 bases for J; bases not matched to a gene: 17. There are 19 residues in the CDR3. CDR3 DNA: TGTGCCAGTAGTCCCGGAGGGGACAGGGGGTTCTTGGCGTATCAGCCCCAGCATTTT. This translates into CASSPGGDRGFLAYQPQHF.

The chain carries TRBV9 and TRBJ2-1; 7 nucleotides agree with TRBD2. V lost 4 bases, J lost 4 bases, and 11 bases stayed unmatched. Germline values: CDR1 SGDLS, CDR2 YYNGEE. This CDR3 is built from 16 residues. Here the CDR3 reads CASSQTGGSAYNEQFF. In DNA, the CDR3 is TGTGCCAGCAGCCAAACGGGCGGGAGCGCATACAATGAGCAGTTCTTC.

The chain employs TRBV2 and TRBJ2-2; 14 nucleotides agree with TRBD2. Germline V lookup: CDR1 SNHLY, CDR2 FYNNEI. V dropped 4 bases and J dropped 2; count of bases not matched to a gene: 3. This CDR3 has 17 amino acids. The CDR3 region has the DNA TGTGCCAGCAGTGGACTAGCGGGAGGGCCTAACACCGGGGAGCTGTTTTTT. Its translation: CASSGLAGGPNTGELFF.

The V call is TRBV9, the J call TRBJ2-3, with 9 bases fitting TRBD1. The germline gives CDR1 SGDLS, CDR2 YYNGEE. The CDR3 extends over 17 amino acids. The V and J ends lost 0 bases and 3 bases, in that order; junction bases with no gene match: 8. The CDR3 spells CASSVVGQGLGTDTQYF. The CDR3 DNA is TGTGCCAGCAGCGTAGTAGGACAGGGGCTTGGGACAGATACGCAGTATTTT.

The chain joins TRBV5-1 to TRBJ2-5; unclear D gene. The V end was cut by 1 base, the J end by 5 bases, with 6 bases between. This CDR3 region has 12 residues. Per the germline V gene, CDR1 is SGHRS and CDR2 is YFSETQ. The CDR3 region has the DNA TGCGCCAGCAGCTTGAACTCGGAGACCCAGTACTTC. As protein: CASSLNSETQYF.

The rearrangement joins TRBV7-3 to TRBJ2-1; possibly TRBD2 for D (6 bases). The CDR3 spans 15 residues. The germline V and J ends were trimmed by 5 bases and 4 bases, with 15 bases remaining between them. Germline CDR1 is SGHTA and CDR2 is FQGTGA. This CDR3 is CASSLGPAGYNEQFF. The CDR3 DNA reads as TGTGCCAGCAGCCTAGGGCCCGCGGGGTACAATGAGCAGTTCTTC.

The rearrangement uses TRBV10-3 and TRBJ1-4; D may be TRBD1 (5 bases). V lost 4 bases, J lost 4 bases, and 13 bases lay in between. Looked up from germline, CDR1 is ENHRY and CDR2 is SYGVKD. The CDR3 has 15 residues. The CDR3 nucleotides are TGTGCCATCAGTGCGAGCAGGGACCTTAATGAAAAACTGTTTTTT. It specifies CAISASRDLNEKLFF.

The chain is built from TRBV29-1 and TRBJ1-4; D is ambiguous. Germline V gene sequence: CDR1 SQVTM, CDR2 ANQGSEA. The V and J ends lost 4 bases and 7 bases respectively, with 19 bases between them. The CDR3 sequence is 15 residues long. CDR3 protein: CSVGTAGAGSEKLFF. The CDR3 DNA is TGCAGCGTTGGGACCGCGGGCGCCGGGAGTGAAAAACTGTTTTTT.

The chain links TRBV14 to TRBJ2-3, with 9 bases identical to TRBD1. The CDR3 has 17 residues. J was trimmed by 4 bases and V by 0 bases; bases with no gene match: 8. Germline CDR1 reads SGHDN; CDR2 reads FVKESK. CDR3 in amino acids: CASSQEGQGRVADTQYF. CDR3 coding DNA: TGTGCCAGCAGCCAAGAGGGACAGGGCCGGGTTGCAGATACGCAGTATTTT.

The chain recombines TRBV5-4 with TRBJ1-1; D is ambiguous. V lost 2 bases to trimming and J lost 8 bases, with 16 bases between them. The CDR3 runs 14 residues. Germline V gives CDR1 SGHNT, CDR2 YYREEE (reference sequence). CDR3 protein: CASSFDRPTREAFF. CDR3 nucleotide sequence: TGTGCCAGCAGCTTTGACCGTCCAACACGAGAAGCTTTCTTT.

This clone was found a few times. The V call is TRBV29-1, the J call TRBJ2-1, with a possible D match to TRBD2 (5 bases). This CDR3 has 16 amino acids. V was shortened by 1 base and J by 4 bases, with 17 bases between the two germline ends. Germline V CDR1 and CDR2: SQVTM, ANQGSEA. CDR3 nucleotides: TGCAGCGTTGAAGGGGGAGTTGGCGGGTCTTACAATGAGCAGTTCTTC. Amino acids: CSVEGGVGGSYNEQFF.

This chain connects TRBV6-5 to TRBJ2-7, with D uncertain. This CDR3 is built from 13 residues. The ends were cut back, 2 bases at V and 1 base at J, with 6 bases in the middle. The V gene's germline CDR1 is MNHEY and CDR2 SVGAGI. This CDR3 is CASSYGQSYEQYF. CDR3 bases: TGTGCCAGCAGTTACGGGCAGTCCTACGAGCAGTACTTC.